The TCR beta chain under discussion was sequenced for a study of regulatory T cells in long-lasting Graves disease. Germline assignment: CDR1 SNHLY and CDR2 FYNNEI. The CDR3 runs to 11 residues. Ten or more counts support this clonotype. The junction shows a germline mismatch at one end, possibly a read error. Noted time point: newly diagnosed GD, antithyroid drugs for less than 3 months. Generation of the TCR library employed RNA extracted from PBMCs. Arm-PCR with iRepertoire HTBI primers amplified the CDR3 regions for these TCR beta libraries. TCRdb ran MiXCR on the multiplex PCR reads and lists one entry per CDR3 protein. The sample holds approximately 460,000 distinct CDR3 sequences, about 16% seen once. The data were also submitted as part of a second study, on T cells in Graves' hyperthyroidism and ophthalmopathy.

This chain uses TRBV2 with TRBJ2-4; TRBD2 matches at 9 bases. Sequencing was performed on peripheral blood mononuclear cells (PBMCs), taken at new diagnosis, from a patient treated with antithyroid drugs. The sequence derives from a woman aged 30 to 39 with Graves disease. The CDR3 loop reads CASSEGAGGIF. The CDR3 nucleotides read TGTGCCAGCAGTGAAGGGGCGGGAGGGATCTTC.